The next 20 T cell receptor beta chains were all read from a single sample in a study of T cell responses to AZD1222 COVID-19 vaccine. Profiling relied on immunoSEQ multiplex PCR, and the TCRdb table lists in-frame clones only, not all of them. The sample lists 85,000 to 100,000 clones; 60% to 80% were seen once. The specimen comprised peripheral blood, sampled on day 0 of AZD1222 vaccination. All receptors derive from an adult in good health.

The chain is built from TRBV18 and TRBJ2-6; TRBD1 matches at 9 bases. Germline V lookup: CDR1 KGHSH, CDR2 LQKENI. This CDR3 region has 20 residues. V lost 3 bases and J lost 0; bases outside the gene matches: 12. The DNA of the CDR3 is TGTGCCAGCTCACCTCAATTAATGGGGACAGGGTCCTCTGGGGCCAACGTCCTGACTTTC. This sequence encodes CASSPQLMGTGSSGANVLTF.

The chain has TRBV3-1 (or the pseudogene TRBV3-2) and TRBJ1-4, with a possible D match to TRBD1 (6 bases). CDR1 is LGHDT, CDR2 YNNKEL, per germline (reference sequence). There are 13 residues in the CDR3. The ends were cut back, 3 bases at V and 6 bases at J, with 8 bases in the middle. CDR3 nucleotides: TGTGCCAGCAGCCACACAGGGTATGAAAAACTGTTTTTT. Translating it yields CASSHTGYEKLFF.

The chain employs TRBV23-1 and TRBJ1-2; perhaps TRBD1 as D (5 bases). TRBV23-1 qualifies as an ORF whose function is uncertain. Trimming pared 3 bases from V and 4 bases from J, leaving 12 bases between. The CDR3 loop spans 14 amino acids. CDR3 sequence: CASSHLGAPYGYTF. In DNA form, the CDR3 reads TGCGCCAGCAGTCATTTAGGGGCCCCCTATGGCTACACCTTC.

CDR3 residues: CASSVSTSGRAQGGELFF. DNA for the CDR3: TGTGCCAGCAGCGTATCGACTAGCGGGAGGGCCCAGGGCGGGGAGCTGTTTTTT. This chain links TRBV9 with TRBJ2-2, with TRBD2 matching 14 bases. This CDR3 comprises 18 residues. The germline gives CDR1 SGDLS, CDR2 YYNGEE. V shed 1 base and J 7 bases; nucleotides not matched to a gene: 9.

This chain joins TRBV19 and TRBJ1-4, with D maybe TRBD1 (5 bases). The V gene lost 3 bases and the J gene lost 0 bases, with 8 bases spanning the gap. This CDR3 is built from 15 residues. Germline values: CDR1 LNHDA, CDR2 SQIVND (reference sequence). For the CDR3, the DNA is TGTGCCAGTAGTATCGGGGCTGCAACTAATGAAAAACTGTTTTTT. Its translation: CASSIGAATNEKLFF.

This chain joins TRBV5-4 and TRBJ1-2; no firm D call. This CDR3 comprises 12 residues. Germline V gene lookup returns CDR1 SGHNT and CDR2 YYREEE (reference sequence). The V end was cut by 0 bases, the J end by 3 bases, with 3 bases between. CDR3 in amino acids: CASSLDYYGYTF. The CDR3 DNA reads as TGTGCCAGCAGCTTGGACTACTATGGCTACACCTTC.

This clone has a single count. The chain has TRBV29-1 and TRBJ2-5; 7 nucleotides agree with TRBD1. The CDR3 covers 13 residues. Trimming cost V 7 bases and J 1 base; bases outside gene matches: 6. CDR1 and CDR2 (germline): SQVTM, ANQGSEA. The CDR3 sequence: CSALRGTQETQYF. DNA for the CDR3: TGCAGCGCCCTCAGGGGGACCCAAGAGACCCAGTACTTC.

The V and J genes are TRBV3-1 (or the pseudogene TRBV3-2) and TRBJ2-1; TRBD1 matches at 12 bases. Germline trimming cut 1 base from V and 9 bases from J; bases unmatched to any gene: 10. Germline V lookup: CDR1 LGHDT, CDR2 YNNKEL (reference sequence). The CDR3 consists of 17 residues. CDR3 residues: CASSQGRGQGARGEQFF. DNA of the CDR3: TGTGCCAGCAGCCAAGGACGGGGACAGGGGGCTCGAGGTGAGCAGTTCTTC.

The chain recombines TRBV4-2 with TRBJ2-7, with 8 bases that match TRBD2. Germline values: CDR1 LGHNA, CDR2 YNFKEQ. V shed 4 bases, J shed 7 bases, and the junction held 9 bases outside the gene matches. This CDR3 region has 14 residues. CDR3 DNA sequence: TGTGCCAGCAGCCCAGGGACTAGTGCTTGGGAGCAGTACTTC. This sequence encodes CASSPGTSAWEQYF.

V usage is TRBV27 and J usage is TRBJ2-2, with TRBD2 as a possible D gene (5 bases). This CDR3 is 14 amino acids long. CDR1 and CDR2 (germline): MNHEY, SMNVEV (reference sequence). The V end lost 6 bases, the J end lost 2 bases, and 10 bases lay between the germline ends. The CDR3 DNA is TGTGCCAGCAGAGCCGGACTTAACACCGGGGAGCTGTTTTTT. Protein product: CASRAGLNTGELFF.

This CDR3 reads CASRLAGASPGDEQYF. CDR3 bases: TGTGCCTCCAGGCTAGCGGGAGCGTCCCCGGGGGACGAGCAGTACTTC. The chain recombines TRBV27 with TRBJ2-7, with TRBD2 matching 10 bases. With 11 bases clipped from V and 5 bases from J, the junction kept 18 bases outside the gene matches. The CDR3 runs to 16 residues. From germline, CDR1 is MNHEY and CDR2 SMNVEV (reference sequence).

V and J are TRBV5-1 and TRBJ1-2; 8 nucleotides line up with TRBD1. There are 17 residues in the CDR3. Germline CDR1 and CDR2: SGHRS and YFSETQ. V was clipped by 2 bases and J by 0 bases; unmatched bases: 9. CDR3 protein: CASSFPGGQGSNYGYTF. CDR3 DNA sequence: TGCGCCAGCAGCTTCCCAGGAGGACAGGGCTCTAACTATGGCTACACCTTC.

The chain is built from TRBV5-4 and TRBJ2-7, with a possible D match to TRBD2 (6 bases). Germline lookup yields CDR1 SGHNT and CDR2 YYREEE (reference sequence). V was cut by 0 bases and J by 0 bases, with 10 bases left in between. The CDR3 consists of 15 residues. The CDR3: CASSLDGGNSYEQYF. The CDR3 coding sequence is TGTGCCAGCAGCTTGGACGGAGGGAACTCCTACGAGCAGTACTTC.

This rearrangement joins TRBV5-6 to TRBJ2-7; 13 nucleotides line up with TRBD2. The germline V gene encodes CDR1 SGHDT and CDR2 YYEEEE. This CDR3 is built from 16 residues. Germline trimming cut 2 bases from V and 2 bases from J; bases unmatched to any gene: 4. The CDR3 region is CASSLELAGGTYEQYF. The CDR3 DNA follows: TGTGCCAGCAGCTTAGAACTAGCGGGAGGGACCTACGAGCAGTACTTC. The entire variable domain, with the rest obtained from reference TRBV5-6 and TRBJ2-7, is as follows: DAGVTQSPTHLIKTRGQQVTLRCSPKSGHDTVSWYQQALGQGPQFIFQYYEEEERQRGNFPDRFSGHQFPNYSSELNVNALLLGDSALYLCASSLELAGGTYEQYFGPGTRLTVT.

The genes are TRBV5-6 and TRBJ2-7, with 7 bases fitting TRBD2. The CDR3 has 15 residues. J gave up 0 bases and V 3 bases, and 6 bases lay outside the gene matches. CDR1 is SGHDT and CDR2 is YYEEEE in the germline V gene. The CDR3 bases are TGTGCCAGCAGCTCCTCTAGCGGTAGCTCCTACGAGCAGTACTTC. This sequence encodes CASSSSSGSSYEQYF.

This clone was detected a few times. The chain links TRBV2 to TRBJ2-5; unclear D gene. Germline values: CDR1 SNHLY, CDR2 FYNNEI. V shed 4 bases and J shed 5 bases, with 11 bases lying between them. The CDR3 extends over 13 amino acids. Here the CDR3 reads CASSVPYGETQYF. The DNA of the CDR3 is TGTGCCAGCAGTGTACCATATGGGGAGACCCAGTACTTC.

The rearrangement links TRBV11-2 to TRBJ2-5, with 10 bases fitting TRBD1. From germline, CDR1 is SGHAT and CDR2 FQNNGV. V gave up 3 bases and J gave up 5 bases; unmatched junction bases: 18. This CDR3 has 19 amino acids. The CDR3 loop reads CASSLYNRDRGVYVETQYF. CDR3 coding DNA: TGTGCCAGCAGCTTGTACAATCGGGACAGGGGTGTTTATGTGGAGACCCAGTACTTC.

The CDR3 is CARQTPGGSGSPDGSYNEQFF. The CDR3 nucleotides are TGCGCCCGCCAGACCCCGGGGGGCAGCGGTTCCCCCGATGGGTCCTACAATGAGCAGTTCTTC. The chain uses TRBV4-1 and TRBJ2-1; possibly TRBD2 for D (7 bases). V was clipped by 11 bases and J by 1 base, with 36 bases between them. This CDR3 region has 21 residues. CDR1 and CDR2 from the germline V gene are MGHRA and YSYEKL.

V usage is TRBV16 and J usage is TRBJ2-7; D may be TRBD1 (6 bases). In germline, CDR1 is KGHSY, CDR2 FQNENV. The CDR3 loop spans 14 amino acids. V was trimmed by 2 bases and J by 3 bases, leaving 11 bases between them. The CDR3 sequence: CASSQRQGNYEQYF. The CDR3 region has the DNA TGTGCCAGCAGCCAACGCCAGGGGAACTACGAGCAGTACTTC.

This clone has only a few counts. The chain uses TRBV18 and TRBJ1-1; D unresolved. Per the germline V gene, CDR1 is KGHSH and CDR2 is LQKENI. V dropped 2 bases and J dropped 0 bases, with 10 bases sitting between them. The CDR3 is 15 residues long. This CDR3 is CASSPRDIMNTEAFF. The CDR3 bases are TGTGCCAGCTCACCAAGGGATATTATGAACACTGAAGCTTTCTTT.